This T cell receptor beta chain was retrieved from a study of T cell clones after liver transplantation. On the study more broadly: TCRbeta sequencing after a pre-transplant mixed lymphocyte reaction identified graft-donor-reactive clones, later tracked in post-transplant blood.

This CDR3 comprises 16 residues. Trimming at V came to 1 base and at J to 5 bases, leaving 9 bases not matched to a gene. CDR1 and CDR2 (germline): LNHNV, YYDKDF (reference sequence). Study-level points and caveats: Post-transplant time points were not standardized, so conclusions are preliminary.

About this clone itself: No antigen is known for it.

TCRdb keeps only in-frame clones here, not all; method: immunoSEQ multiplex PCR. The repertoire consists of about 75,000 clones, with around 84% occurring once and the leading ten covering more than 2%. This chain uses TRBV15 with TRBJ2-5; 8 nucleotides align to TRBD2. The sample consisted of CD4+ T cells from blood, taken 48 months after liver transplant. The TCR originated in a human patient who received a liver transplant. T cells may partly derive from the graft donor. CDR3 residues: CATSRVGSGTRETQYF. The CDR3 DNA sequence: TGTGCCACCAGCAGAGTCGGTAGCGGGACTAGGGAGACCCAGTACTTC.